This paragraph covers one T cell receptor beta chain sequence. The antigen is unknown. The junction differs from germline at one of its ends, possibly a read error. Germline V gene lookup returns CDR1 SEHNR and CDR2 FQNEAQ (reference sequence). The length of the CDR3 is 16 residues. The sample belongs to a study of blood T cells in healthy people across ages. A second PCR, run for about 7 to 11 cycles, used a sample-barcoded 5' primer plus a J-beta primer mix. TCRdb independently ran MiXCR on the 5' RACE reads; one entry per CDR3 protein. In the table there are 1.5 million to 2 million distinct CDR3 sequences, around 48% of which are singletons. Study results and limitations: Compared with aged donors, long-lived donors showed fewer expanded clones, suggesting selection.

The sequencing input was blood. This clonotype originated in a middle-aged woman in good health. The chain joins TRBV7-9 to TRBJ2-5, with TRBD1 identical over 7 bases. The CDR3 DNA is TGTGCCAACAGCCCCCTCCTTTTGGGACAGCAAGAGACCCAGTACTTC. Residues: CANSPLLLGQQETQYF.